Listed here is a single TCR beta chain. What it recognizes is unknown. The split of CD4+ cells yielded CD45RA+ naive and CD45RA-negative memory subsets. The method was immunoSEQ multiplex PCR; TCRdb's version includes in-frame clones alone and lacks a portion of them. The sample carries roughly 1.4 million clones, around 98.5% recorded once. The source of the sample is a study of shared clonotypes between healthy human individuals. Study in general: The composition of the donors was a couple of women and three men aged 18 to 49.

Broader study findings: Around 5% of naive CD4 clonotypes were common to a handful of donors. Among the subsets, naive ones generally showed larger estimated richness than memory ones.

In germline, CDR1 is SGHTA, CDR2 FQGNSA. The V end was cut by 4 bases, the J end by 5 bases, with 15 bases between. There are 15 residues in the CDR3. The chain employs TRBV7-2 and TRBJ1-5; D possibly corresponds to TRBD1 (6 bases). Input material: naive CD4+ T cells sorted from blood. Sample subset: CD45RA+ positively selected. The TCR sequence derives from a young man in good health. CDR3 in amino acids: CASSSSSQGYQPQHF. CDR3 in DNA: TGTGCCAGCAGCTCTTCGTCACAGGGATATCAGCCCCAGCATTTT.